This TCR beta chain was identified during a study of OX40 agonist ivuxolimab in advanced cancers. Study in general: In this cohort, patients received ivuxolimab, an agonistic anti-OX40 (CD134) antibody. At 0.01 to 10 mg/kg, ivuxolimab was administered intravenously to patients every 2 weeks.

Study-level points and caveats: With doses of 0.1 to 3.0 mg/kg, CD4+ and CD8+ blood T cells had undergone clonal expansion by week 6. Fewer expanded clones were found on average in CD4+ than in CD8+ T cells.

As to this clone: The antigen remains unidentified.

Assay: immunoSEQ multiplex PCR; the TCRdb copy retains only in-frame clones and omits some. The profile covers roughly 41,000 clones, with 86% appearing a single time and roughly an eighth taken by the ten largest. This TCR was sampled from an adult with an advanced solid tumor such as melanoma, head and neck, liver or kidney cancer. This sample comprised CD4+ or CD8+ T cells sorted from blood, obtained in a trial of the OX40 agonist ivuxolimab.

CDR3 in amino acids: CASSITGPGADTQYF. The CDR3 region has the DNA TGTGCCAGTAGTATTACAGGGCCCGGGGCAGATACGCAGTATTTT. V and J are TRBV19 and TRBJ2-3; possibly TRBD1 for D (6 bases). V was pared by 3 bases and J by 4 bases, with 14 bases between. This CDR3 is 15 amino acids long. Germline CDR1 LNHDA, CDR2 SQIVND (reference sequence).